This TCR beta chain is drawn from a study of T cells in pancreatic ductal adenocarcinoma. A note on this clone: What it recognizes is unknown.

Points from the study as a whole: Results skew toward the minority of patients with early-stage disease. Tumor-versus-blood clonality comparisons may be biased toward lower tumor diversity. Unique clonotypes were about 8-fold more numerous in blood than in tumor.

Generated by immunoSEQ multiplex PCR, the TCRdb table keeps only in-frame clones and is missing some. The sample shows more than 15,000 clones, 85% to 90% of them seen only once. CDR3 size: 14 residues. Unmatched junction bases numbered 5, after V lost 0 bases and J lost 9 bases. Looked up from germline, CDR1 is MDHEN and CDR2 is SYDVKM. No neoadjuvant therapy was given to the selected pancreatic ductal adenocarcinoma patients before their surgery. The clonotype originates from a human donor with pancreatic ductal adenocarcinoma. What was sequenced was PBMCs. The rearrangement joins TRBV28 to TRBJ2-4, with TRBD2 matching 7 bases. The CDR3 spells CASSLWAGDGIQYF. The CDR3 DNA follows: TGTGCCAGCAGTTTATGGGCGGGGGATGGCATTCAGTACTTC.